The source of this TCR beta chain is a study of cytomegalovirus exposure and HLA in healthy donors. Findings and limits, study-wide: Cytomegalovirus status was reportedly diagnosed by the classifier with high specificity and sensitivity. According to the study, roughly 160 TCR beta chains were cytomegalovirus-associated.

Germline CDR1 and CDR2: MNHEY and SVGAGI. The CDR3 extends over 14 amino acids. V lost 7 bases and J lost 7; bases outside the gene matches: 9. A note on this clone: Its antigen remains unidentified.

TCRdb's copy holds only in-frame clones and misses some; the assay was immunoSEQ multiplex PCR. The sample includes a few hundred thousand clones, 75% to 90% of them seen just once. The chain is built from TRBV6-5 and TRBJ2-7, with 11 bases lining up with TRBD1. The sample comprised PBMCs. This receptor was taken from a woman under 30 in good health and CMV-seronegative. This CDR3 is CASTQDRGPREQYF. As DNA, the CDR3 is TGTGCCAGCACCCAGGACAGGGGGCCTCGAGAGCAGTACTTC.